Listed below are T cell receptor beta chains from one sample, sequenced in a study of blood T cell repertoires in COVID-19. Libraries were prepared by immunoSEQ multiplex PCR; TCRdb keeps only in-frame clonotypes and omits some of them. The table records roughly 240,000 clones, 65% to 90% of them present only once. Source material: peripheral blood. Receptors were obtained from a man aged 45-65 years with COVID-19, enrolled during active disease. CDR3s include the opening cysteine and the closing phenylalanine or tryptophan. The D gene is left open where the match is weak. The size entry is marked missing in some rows and otherwise reads once, few, many or a size class.

cdr3_length: 15; j_call: TRBJ2-7; clone_size: few; d_call: TRBD1; v_call: TRBV15; cdr3_aa: CATSRDQGGTYEQYF; cdr3_nt: TGTGCCACCAGCAGAGATCAAGGGGGCACCTACGAGCAGTACTTC
cdr3_length: 13; j_call: TRBJ2-4; clone_size: NA; d_call: NA; v_call: TRBV19; cdr3_aa: CAISDTDKNIQYF; cdr3_nt: TGTGCCATCTCGGACACCGACAAAAACATTCAGTACTTC
cdr3_length: 12; j_call: TRBJ1-2; clone_size: NA; d_call: NA; v_call: TRBV19; cdr3_aa: CASSEGGYGYTF; cdr3_nt: TGTGCCAGTAGTGAGGGCGGATATGGCTACACCTTC
cdr3_length: 17; j_call: TRBJ2-3; clone_size: NA; d_call: TRBD2; v_call: TRBV10-2; cdr3_aa: CASSEPGLAVSTDTQYF; cdr3_nt: TGCGCCAGCAGTGAACCGGGACTAGCGGTTAGCACAGATACGCAGTATTTT
cdr3_length: 14; j_call: TRBJ1-2; clone_size: NA; d_call: TRBD1; v_call: TRBV9; cdr3_aa: CASSVGRRDSGYTF; cdr3_nt: TGTGCCAGCAGCGTAGGGCGGAGGGACAGTGGCTACACCTTC
cdr3_length: 14; j_call: TRBJ2-2; clone_size: NA; d_call: TRBD2; v_call: TRBV2; cdr3_aa: CASKAGLAPGELFF; cdr3_nt: TGTGCCAGCAAAGCGGGACTAGCCCCCGGGGAGCTGTTTTTT
cdr3_length: 14; j_call: TRBJ1-2; clone_size: NA; d_call: TRBD1; v_call: TRBV3-1/TRBV3-2; cdr3_aa: CASSTRTGGYGYTF; cdr3_nt: TGTGCCAGCAGCACCCGGACAGGGGGGTATGGCTACACCTTC
cdr3_length: 13; j_call: TRBJ1-5; clone_size: NA; d_call: NA; v_call: TRBV19; cdr3_aa: CASSIAERQPQHF; cdr3_nt: TGTGCCAGTAGTATAGCCGAGCGACAGCCCCAGCATTTT
cdr3_length: 14; j_call: TRBJ2-5; clone_size: NA; d_call: NA; v_call: TRBV11-2; cdr3_aa: CASSLVGLEETQYF; cdr3_nt: TGTGCCAGCAGCTTAGTGGGGCTCGAGGAGACCCAGTACTTC
cdr3_length: 14; j_call: TRBJ2-3; clone_size: NA; d_call: NA; v_call: TRBV9; cdr3_aa: CASSFSVDTDTQYF; cdr3_nt: TGTGCCAGCAGCTTTAGCGTCGACACAGATACGCAGTATTTT
cdr3_length: 16; j_call: TRBJ1-3; clone_size: NA; d_call: NA; v_call: TRBV6-2/TRBV6-3; cdr3_aa: CASSYTHSSSGNTIYF; cdr3_nt: TGTGCCAGCAGTTACACCCACAGCAGCTCTGGAAACACCATATATTTT
cdr3_length: 16; j_call: TRBJ2-7; clone_size: once; d_call: TRBD1; v_call: TRBV6-5; cdr3_aa: CASSYSQQGAGFEQYF; cdr3_nt: TGTGCCAGCAGTTACTCTCAACAGGGGGCTGGATTCGAGCAGTACTTC
cdr3_length: 18; j_call: TRBJ2-1; clone_size: NA; d_call: TRBD2; v_call: TRBV6-2/TRBV6-3; cdr3_aa: CASSYRLAGGSGLNEQFF; cdr3_nt: TGTGCCAGCAGTTATAGACTAGCGGGGGGCTCCGGACTGAATGAGCAGTTCTTC
cdr3_length: 15; j_call: TRBJ2-5; clone_size: NA; d_call: NA; v_call: TRBV5-1; cdr3_aa: CASSLEAGSRETQYF; cdr3_nt: TGCGCCAGCAGCTTGGAAGCAGGGTCGAGGGAGACCCAGTACTTC
cdr3_length: 15; j_call: TRBJ2-3; clone_size: NA; d_call: NA; v_call: TRBV7-9; cdr3_aa: CAATGGVQSTDTQYF; cdr3_nt: TGTGCCGCGACCGGCGGAGTCCAGAGCACAGATACGCAGTATTTT
cdr3_length: 15; j_call: TRBJ2-2; clone_size: NA; d_call: NA; v_call: TRBV7-6; cdr3_aa: CASSFGNGESGELFF; cdr3_nt: TGTGCCAGCAGCTTCGGGAATGGGGAGTCCGGGGAGCTGTTTTTT
cdr3_length: 16; j_call: TRBJ1-6; clone_size: NA; d_call: TRBD1; v_call: TRBV4-2; cdr3_aa: CASSQDRGSVNSPLHF; cdr3_nt: TGTGCCAGCAGCCAGGACAGGGGATCAGTTAATTCACCCCTCCACTTT
cdr3_length: 19; j_call: TRBJ1-5; clone_size: NA; d_call: TRBD1; v_call: TRBV23-1; cdr3_aa: CASSHSRQGHWRSNQPQHF; cdr3_nt: TGCGCCAGCAGTCATTCCCGACAGGGTCACTGGAGAAGCAATCAGCCCCAGCATTTT
cdr3_length: 13; j_call: TRBJ2-5; clone_size: NA; d_call: NA; v_call: TRBV5-4; cdr3_aa: CASSLTEQETQYF; cdr3_nt: TGTGCCAGCAGCTTGACAGAACAAGAGACCCAGTACTTC
cdr3_length: 16; j_call: TRBJ1-2; clone_size: NA; d_call: NA; v_call: TRBV19; cdr3_aa: CASSILEAKSPGGYTF; cdr3_nt: TGTGCCAGTAGTATTTTGGAAGCGAAATCTCCGGGAGGCTACACCTTC
cdr3_length: 16; j_call: TRBJ1-4; clone_size: NA; d_call: TRBD1; v_call: TRBV7-9; cdr3_aa: CASSPSPGQGQEKLFF; cdr3_nt: TGTGCCAGCAGCCCTTCCCCGGGACAGGGACAGGAAAAACTGTTTTTT
cdr3_length: 16; j_call: TRBJ2-3; clone_size: NA; d_call: TRBD2; v_call: TRBV11-1; cdr3_aa: CASSPTLSGGTDTQYF; cdr3_nt: TGTGCCAGCAGCCCGACCCTGAGCGGGGGCACAGATACGCAGTATTTT
cdr3_length: 20; j_call: TRBJ1-5; clone_size: NA; d_call: NA; v_call: TRBV28; cdr3_aa: CASRHHLIREALNSNQPQHF; cdr3_nt: TGTGCCAGCAGACACCACCTTATCAGGGAGGCCCTTAATAGCAATCAGCCCCAGCATTTT
cdr3_length: 12; j_call: TRBJ1-1; clone_size: NA; d_call: NA; v_call: TRBV27; cdr3_aa: CASSATGTEAFF; cdr3_nt: TGTGCCAGCAGTGCCACCGGGACTGAAGCTTTCTTT
cdr3_length: 18; j_call: TRBJ2-6; clone_size: NA; d_call: TRBD1; v_call: TRBV7-9; cdr3_aa: CASSWGTGGFSGANVLTF; cdr3_nt: TGTGCCAGCAGCTGGGGTACAGGGGGCTTCTCTGGGGCCAACGTCCTGACTTTC
cdr3_length: 15; j_call: TRBJ1-2; clone_size: NA; d_call: NA; v_call: TRBV5-1; cdr3_aa: CASSLEAGSGYGYTF; cdr3_nt: TGCGCCAGCAGCTTGGAGGCGGGGTCGGGCTATGGCTACACCTTC
cdr3_length: 14; j_call: TRBJ1-1; clone_size: NA; d_call: NA; v_call: TRBV18; cdr3_aa: CASSPRGENTEAFF; cdr3_nt: TGTGCCAGCTCACCACGGGGGGAGAACACTGAAGCTTTCTTT
cdr3_length: 13; j_call: TRBJ1-6; clone_size: once; d_call: NA; v_call: TRBV30; cdr3_aa: CAWTGLYNSPLHF; cdr3_nt: TGTGCCTGGACAGGACTCTATAATTCACCCCTCCACTTT
cdr3_length: 13; j_call: TRBJ2-5; clone_size: NA; d_call: NA; v_call: TRBV5-1; cdr3_aa: CASPVGPGETQYF; cdr3_nt: TGCGCCAGCCCGGTGGGCCCAGGGGAGACCCAGTACTTC
cdr3_length: 13; j_call: TRBJ1-1; clone_size: once; d_call: NA; v_call: TRBV29-1; cdr3_aa: CSVLSRANTEAFF; cdr3_nt: TGCAGCGTCCTGTCCAGGGCGAACACTGAAGCTTTCTTT
cdr3_length: 15; j_call: TRBJ2-5; clone_size: NA; d_call: TRBD2; v_call: TRBV9; cdr3_aa: CASSPLAGKQETQYF; cdr3_nt: TGTGCCAGCAGCCCTTTAGCGGGGAAACAAGAGACCCAGTACTTC
cdr3_length: 14; j_call: TRBJ1-4; clone_size: NA; d_call: TRBD1; v_call: TRBV18; cdr3_aa: CASSPATGMEKLFF; cdr3_nt: TGTGCCAGCTCACCCGCGACAGGGATGGAAAAACTGTTTTTT
cdr3_length: 15; j_call: TRBJ2-2; clone_size: NA; d_call: NA; v_call: TRBV29-1; cdr3_aa: CSVETALETTGELFF; cdr3_nt: TGCAGCGTTGAAACGGCACTAGAGACCACCGGGGAGCTGTTTTTT
cdr3_length: 15; j_call: TRBJ2-1; clone_size: NA; d_call: NA; v_call: TRBV9; cdr3_aa: CASSVFGGSHNEQFF; cdr3_nt: TGTGCCAGCAGCGTCTTCGGGGGTTCCCACAATGAGCAGTTCTTC
cdr3_length: 14; j_call: TRBJ1-2; clone_size: few; d_call: TRBD1; v_call: TRBV11-2; cdr3_aa: CASSLETGNYGYTF; cdr3_nt: TGTGCCAGCAGCTTAGAGACAGGGAACTATGGCTACACCTTC
cdr3_length: 15; j_call: TRBJ2-7; clone_size: NA; d_call: NA; v_call: TRBV5-1; cdr3_aa: CASSLETGNSYEQYF; cdr3_nt: TGCGCCAGCAGCTTGGAGACAGGCAACTCCTACGAGCAGTACTTC
cdr3_length: 15; j_call: TRBJ2-5; clone_size: NA; d_call: TRBD1; v_call: TRBV9; cdr3_aa: CASTLGQGAYETQYF; cdr3_nt: TGTGCCAGCACCCTCGGACAGGGGGCGTATGAGACCCAGTACTTC
cdr3_length: 14; j_call: TRBJ1-2; clone_size: NA; d_call: NA; v_call: TRBV7-8; cdr3_aa: CASSLEGKGYGYTF; cdr3_nt: TGTGCCAGCAGCCTAGAGGGGAAAGGGTATGGCTACACCTTC
cdr3_length: 16; j_call: TRBJ1-1; clone_size: NA; d_call: NA; v_call: TRBV9; cdr3_aa: CASSVAGHSMNTEAFF; cdr3_nt: TGTGCCAGCAGCGTAGCGGGACACAGCATGAACACTGAAGCTTTCTTT
cdr3_length: 15; j_call: TRBJ1-5; clone_size: NA; d_call: NA; v_call: TRBV27; cdr3_aa: CASSLGAGGNQPQHF; cdr3_nt: TGTGCCAGCAGTTTAGGGGCAGGGGGCAATCAGCCCCAGCATTTT
cdr3_length: 15; j_call: TRBJ2-1; clone_size: NA; d_call: TRBD2; v_call: TRBV18; cdr3_aa: CASSTRTSGAQGQFF; cdr3_nt: TGTGCCAGCTCAACCCGGACTAGCGGGGCCCAGGGGCAGTTCTTC
cdr3_length: 12; j_call: TRBJ2-7; clone_size: NA; d_call: NA; v_call: TRBV3-1/TRBV3-2; cdr3_aa: CASSQIADEQYF; cdr3_nt: TGTGCCAGCAGCCAAATCGCGGACGAGCAGTACTTC
cdr3_length: 13; j_call: TRBJ2-1; clone_size: NA; d_call: NA; v_call: TRBV2; cdr3_aa: CASSWGGEGEQFF; cdr3_nt: TGTGCCAGCAGTTGGGGCGGGGAAGGTGAGCAGTTCTTC
cdr3_length: 17; j_call: TRBJ2-1; clone_size: NA; d_call: NA; v_call: TRBV6-2/TRBV6-3; cdr3_aa: CASSYGGGAVSYNEQFF; cdr3_nt: TGTGCCAGCAGTTACGGCGGAGGGGCCGTCTCCTACAATGAGCAGTTCTTC
cdr3_length: 16; j_call: TRBJ2-2; clone_size: NA; d_call: TRBD2; v_call: TRBV7-3; cdr3_aa: CASSLTGGGNTGELFF; cdr3_nt: TGTGCCAGCAGCTTAACCGGCGGGGGGAACACCGGGGAGCTGTTTTTT
cdr3_length: 15; j_call: TRBJ2-6; clone_size: once; d_call: NA; v_call: TRBV7-6; cdr3_aa: CASSSPNFGANVLTF; cdr3_nt: TGTGCCAGCAGCTCTCCTAACTTCGGGGCCAACGTCCTGACTTTC
cdr3_length: 14; j_call: TRBJ2-7; clone_size: once; d_call: NA; v_call: TRBV7-9; cdr3_aa: CASSLSGVGNEQYF; cdr3_nt: TGTGCCAGCAGCCTGTCAGGGGTTGGGAACGAGCAGTACTTC
cdr3_length: 13; j_call: TRBJ1-6; clone_size: NA; d_call: TRBD1; v_call: TRBV6-5; cdr3_aa: CASSKDRGSPLHF; cdr3_nt: TGTGCCAGCAGCAAAGACAGGGGGTCTCCCCTCCACTTT
cdr3_length: 14; j_call: TRBJ1-2; clone_size: NA; d_call: TRBD1; v_call: TRBV27; cdr3_aa: CASRRQGVPYGYTF; cdr3_nt: TGTGCCAGCAGGCGACAGGGGGTCCCTTATGGCTACACCTTC
cdr3_length: 13; j_call: TRBJ1-1; clone_size: NA; d_call: NA; v_call: TRBV20-1; cdr3_aa: CSASSSQNTEAFF; cdr3_nt: TGCAGTGCTAGTTCCAGTCAGAACACTGAAGCTTTCTTT